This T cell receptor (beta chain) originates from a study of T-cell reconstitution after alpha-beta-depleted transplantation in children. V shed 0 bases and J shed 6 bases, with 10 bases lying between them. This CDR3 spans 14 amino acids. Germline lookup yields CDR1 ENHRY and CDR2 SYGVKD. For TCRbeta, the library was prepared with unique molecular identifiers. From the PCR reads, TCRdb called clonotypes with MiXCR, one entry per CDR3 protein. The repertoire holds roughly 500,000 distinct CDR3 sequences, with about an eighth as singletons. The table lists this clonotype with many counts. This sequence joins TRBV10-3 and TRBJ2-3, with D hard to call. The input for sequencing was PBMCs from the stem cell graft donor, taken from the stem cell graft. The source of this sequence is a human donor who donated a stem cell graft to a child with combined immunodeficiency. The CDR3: CAISESPGGDTQYF. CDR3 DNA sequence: TGTGCCATCAGTGAGTCGCCCGGTGGGGATACGCAGTATTTT.